This T cell receptor (beta chain) is from a study of blood T cell repertoires in COVID-19. Study background: Donors in the United States, Italy and Spain gave samples during acute or convalescent COVID-19.

This clone has a handful of counts. In the authors' methods: Amplification with reference gene primers provided the estimates of nucleated cell counts. Here immunoSEQ multiplex PCR was the method, and the copy in TCRdb shows in-frame clones only, minus some. Clone size and the V and J calls come from that table; the DNA yielded D and trimming. There are around 140,000 clones in the sample; roughly three quarters occur only once, and around 2% lies in the top ten. This TCR derives from a woman aged 70-85 years with acute or convalescent COVID-19. The sample consisted of peripheral blood.

CDR3 sequence: CASSWTGGDLYEQYF. As DNA, the CDR3 is TGCGCCAGCAGCTGGACAGGGGGCGACCTCTACGAGCAGTACTTC. The V call is TRBV5-1, the J call TRBJ2-7; 11 bases align to TRBD1. The CDR3 loop spans 15 amino acids. Germline lookup yields CDR1 SGHRS and CDR2 YFSETQ. J gave up 3 bases and V 3 bases, and 5 bases lay outside the gene matches.